This record covers a single T cell receptor beta chain. The sample is drawn from a study of blood T cell repertoires in COVID-19. V lost 4 bases and J lost 2, with 12 bases in between. In germline, CDR1 is KGHSH, CDR2 LQKENI. There are 14 residues in the CDR3. Profiling relied on immunoSEQ multiplex PCR, and the TCRdb table lists in-frame clones only, not all of them. The sample carries 150,000 or so clones, more than 75% recorded once. J is TRBJ2-7 and V is TRBV18; possible D gene TRBD1, 6 bases. The sequence was collected from a man aged 55 to 70 with COVID-19, enrolled during active disease. Sequencing was done on a sample of peripheral blood. This CDR3 is CASSLTGPPYEQYF. The CDR3 nucleotides are TGTGCCAGCTCACTGACAGGTCCACCCTACGAGCAGTACTTC.